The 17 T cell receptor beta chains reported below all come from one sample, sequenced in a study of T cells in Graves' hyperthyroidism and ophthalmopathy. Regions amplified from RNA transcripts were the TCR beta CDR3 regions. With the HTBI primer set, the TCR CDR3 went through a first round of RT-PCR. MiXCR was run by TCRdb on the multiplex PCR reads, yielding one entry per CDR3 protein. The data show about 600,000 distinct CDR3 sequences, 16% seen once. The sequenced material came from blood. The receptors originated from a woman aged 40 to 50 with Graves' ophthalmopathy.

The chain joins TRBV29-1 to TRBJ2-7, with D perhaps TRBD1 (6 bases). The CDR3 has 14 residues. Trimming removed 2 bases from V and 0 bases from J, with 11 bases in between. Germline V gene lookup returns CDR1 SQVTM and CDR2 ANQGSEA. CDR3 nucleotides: TGCAGCGTTGAAACAGGGATCGGCTCCTACGAGCAGTACTTC. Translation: CSVETGIGSYEQYF.

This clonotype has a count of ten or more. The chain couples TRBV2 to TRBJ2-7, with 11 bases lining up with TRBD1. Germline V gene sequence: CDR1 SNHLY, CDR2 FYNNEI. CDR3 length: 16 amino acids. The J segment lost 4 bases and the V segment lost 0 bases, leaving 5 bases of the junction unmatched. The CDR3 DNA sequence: TGTGCCAGCAGTGAAGCGAGTGGACAGGGGGCGTACGAGCAGTACTTC. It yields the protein CASSEASGQGAYEQYF.

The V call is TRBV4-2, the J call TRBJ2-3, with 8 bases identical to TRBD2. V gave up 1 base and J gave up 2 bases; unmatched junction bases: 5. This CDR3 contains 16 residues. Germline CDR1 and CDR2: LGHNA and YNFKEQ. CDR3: CASSQVGTSSTDTQYF. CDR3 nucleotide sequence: TGTGCCAGCAGCCAAGTGGGGACTAGTTCCACAGATACGCAGTATTTT.

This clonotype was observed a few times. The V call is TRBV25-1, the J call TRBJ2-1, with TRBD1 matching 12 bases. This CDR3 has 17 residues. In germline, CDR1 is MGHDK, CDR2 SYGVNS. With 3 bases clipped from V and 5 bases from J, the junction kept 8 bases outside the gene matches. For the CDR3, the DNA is TGTGCCAGCAGTGACACCCCGGGACAGGGGGCTGACAATGAGCAGTTCTTC. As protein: CASSDTPGQGADNEQFF.

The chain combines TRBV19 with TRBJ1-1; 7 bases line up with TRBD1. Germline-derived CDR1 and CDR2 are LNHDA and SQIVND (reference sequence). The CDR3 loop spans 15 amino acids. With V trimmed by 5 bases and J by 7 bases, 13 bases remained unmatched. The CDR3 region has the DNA TGTGCCAGTAGTTCAAGACAGGGATTGCTGAATGAAGCTTTCTTT. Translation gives CASSSRQGLLNEAFF.

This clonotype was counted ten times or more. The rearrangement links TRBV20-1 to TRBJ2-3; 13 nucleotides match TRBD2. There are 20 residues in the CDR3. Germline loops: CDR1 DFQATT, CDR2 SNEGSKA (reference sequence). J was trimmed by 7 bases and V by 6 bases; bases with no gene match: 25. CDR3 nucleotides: TGCAGTGCGGCACCCCACGGACTAGCGGGAGCCTCCGGAGTCATAAATACGCAGTATTTT. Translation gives CSAAPHGLAGASGVINTQYF.

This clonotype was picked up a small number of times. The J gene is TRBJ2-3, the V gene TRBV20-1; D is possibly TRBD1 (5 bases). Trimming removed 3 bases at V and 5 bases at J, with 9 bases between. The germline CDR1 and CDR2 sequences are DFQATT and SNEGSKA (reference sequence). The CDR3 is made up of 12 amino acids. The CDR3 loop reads CSASFQGDTQYF. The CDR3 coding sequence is TGCAGTGCTAGCTTTCAGGGAGATACGCAGTATTTT.

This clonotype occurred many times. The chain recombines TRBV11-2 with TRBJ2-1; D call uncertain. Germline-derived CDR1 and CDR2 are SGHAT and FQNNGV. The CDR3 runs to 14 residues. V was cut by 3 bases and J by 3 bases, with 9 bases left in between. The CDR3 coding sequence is TGTGCCAGCAGCTTCGAGGCTCGCTACAATGAGCAGTTCTTC. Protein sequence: CASSFEARYNEQFF.

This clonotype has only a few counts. CDR3 protein: CASGAGGPSSYEQYF. The CDR3 coding sequence is TGTGCCAGTGGGGCGGGAGGGCCTTCTTCCTACGAGCAGTACTTC. V usage is TRBV19 and J usage is TRBJ2-7, with TRBD2 identical over 9 bases. Losses at the gene ends were 8 bases for V and 1 base for J; bases not matched to a gene: 9. The CDR3 has 15 amino acids. The germline V gene encodes CDR1 LNHDA and CDR2 SQIVND (reference sequence).

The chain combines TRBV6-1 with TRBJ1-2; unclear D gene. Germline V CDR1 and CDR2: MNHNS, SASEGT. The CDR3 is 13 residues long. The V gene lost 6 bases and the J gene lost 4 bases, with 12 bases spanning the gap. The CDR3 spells CASSRDGGYGYTF. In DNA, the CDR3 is TGTGCCAGCAGCCGTGATGGAGGCTATGGCTACACCTTC.

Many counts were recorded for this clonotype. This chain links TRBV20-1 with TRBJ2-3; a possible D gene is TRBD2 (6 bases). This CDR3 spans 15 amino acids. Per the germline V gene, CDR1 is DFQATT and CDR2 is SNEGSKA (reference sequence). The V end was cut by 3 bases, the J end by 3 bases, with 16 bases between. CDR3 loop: CSARGGLTRTDTQYF. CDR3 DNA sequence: TGCAGTGCTAGGGGAGGTTTGACTAGAACAGATACGCAGTATTTT.

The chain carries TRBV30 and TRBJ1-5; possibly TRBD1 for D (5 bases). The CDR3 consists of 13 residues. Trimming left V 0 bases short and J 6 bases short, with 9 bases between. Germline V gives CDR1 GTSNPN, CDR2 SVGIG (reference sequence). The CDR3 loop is CAWSVGAGQPQHF. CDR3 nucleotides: TGTGCCTGGAGTGTTGGGGCAGGTCAGCCCCAGCATTTT.

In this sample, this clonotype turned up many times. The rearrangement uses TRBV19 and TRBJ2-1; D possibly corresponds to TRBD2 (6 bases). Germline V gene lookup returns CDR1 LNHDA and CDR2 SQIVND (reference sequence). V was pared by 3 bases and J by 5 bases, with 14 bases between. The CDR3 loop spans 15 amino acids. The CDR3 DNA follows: TGTGCCAGTAGTATCTTGGCTAGCGACCACAATGAGCAGTTCTTC. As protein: CASSILASDHNEQFF.

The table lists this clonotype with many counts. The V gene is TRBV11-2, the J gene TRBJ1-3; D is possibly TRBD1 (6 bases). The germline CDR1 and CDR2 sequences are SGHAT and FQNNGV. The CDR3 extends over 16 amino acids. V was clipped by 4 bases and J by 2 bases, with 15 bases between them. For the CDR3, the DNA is TGTGCCAGCAGCTCGGAAGCCGGGGGCGCTGGAAACACCATATATTTT. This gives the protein CASSSEAGGAGNTIYF. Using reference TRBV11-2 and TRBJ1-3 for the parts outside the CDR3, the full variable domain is EAGVAQSPRYKIIEKRQSVAFWCNPISGHATLYWYQQILGQGPKLLIQFQNNGVVDDSQLPKDRFSAERLKGVDSTLKIQPAKLEDSAVYLCASSSEAGGAGNTIYFGEGSWLTVV.

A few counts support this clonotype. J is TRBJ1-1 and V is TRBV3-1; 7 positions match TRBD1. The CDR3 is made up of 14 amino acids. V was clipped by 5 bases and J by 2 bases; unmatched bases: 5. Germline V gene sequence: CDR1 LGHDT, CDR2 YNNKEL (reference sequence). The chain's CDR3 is CASSADRANTEAFF. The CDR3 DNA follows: TGTGCCAGCAGCGCCGACAGGGCCAACACTGAAGCTTTCTTT.

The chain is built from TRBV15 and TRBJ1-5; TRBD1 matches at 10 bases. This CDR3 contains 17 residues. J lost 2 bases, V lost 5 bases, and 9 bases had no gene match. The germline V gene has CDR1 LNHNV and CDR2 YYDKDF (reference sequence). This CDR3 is CATSPGGGQGRNQPQHF. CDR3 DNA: TGTGCCACCAGCCCCGGCGGGGGACAGGGGCGCAATCAGCCCCAGCATTTT. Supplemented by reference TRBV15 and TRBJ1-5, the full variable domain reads DAMVIQNPRYQVTQFGKPVTLSCSQTLNHNVMYWYQQKSSQAPKLLFHYYDKDFNNEADTPDNFQSRRPNTSFCFLDIRSPGLGDTAMYLCATSPGGGQGRNQPQHFGDGTRLSIL.

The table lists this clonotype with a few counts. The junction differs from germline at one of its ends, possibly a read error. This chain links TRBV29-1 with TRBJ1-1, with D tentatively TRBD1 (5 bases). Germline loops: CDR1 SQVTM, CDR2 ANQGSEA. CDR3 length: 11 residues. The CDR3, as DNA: TGCAGCGTAGCAGGGTTCACTGAGGCTTTCTTT. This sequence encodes CSVAGFTEAFF. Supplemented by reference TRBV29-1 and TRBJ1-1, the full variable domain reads SAVISQKPSRDICQRGTSLTIQCQVDSQVTMMFWYRQQPGQSLTLIATANQGSEATYESGFVIDKFPISRPNLTFSTLTVSNMSPEDSSIYLCSVAGFTEAFFGQGTRLTVV.